This T cell receptor (beta chain) emerged from a study of blood T cell repertoires in COVID-19. Profiling relied on immunoSEQ multiplex PCR, and the TCRdb table lists in-frame clones only, not all of them. The data contain approximately 670,000 clones, 80% to 90% of them singletons. The specimen was peripheral blood. This clonotype originated in a woman between 18 and 29 years old with acute or convalescent COVID-19.

DNA of the CDR3: TGTGCCAGCAGCAAAGTTCCGACAGGCAACACTGAAGCTTTCTTT. This translates into CASSKVPTGNTEAFF. The chain joins TRBV21-1 to TRBJ1-1; the table's D call, TRBD1, was not checked against the DNA. TRBV21-1 is recorded as a pseudogene. This CDR3 region has 15 residues.